This T cell receptor (beta chain) stems from a study of blood T cells in healthy people across ages. Note on this clonotype: One junction end disagrees with the germline gene, perhaps due to a read error.

Combining a sample-barcoded 5' primer with a J-beta primer mix, a second PCR ran for roughly 7 to 11 cycles. Paired-end reads containing CDR3 totaled no fewer than 3 million for each sample. TCRdb reprocessed the 5' RACE reads via MiXCR and lists one record per CDR3 protein. The data show 550,000 to 650,000 distinct CDR3 sequences, approximately 30% seen once. The sequenced material came from blood. The sequence was obtained from a woman over 75 in good health.

The CDR3 is CAGSQERTVKNIQYF. In nucleotides, the CDR3 is TGTGCCGGCAGCCAAGAAAGGACAGTCAAAAACATTCAGTACTTC. V gene TRBV3-1 combines with J gene TRBJ2-4; a possible D gene is TRBD1 (6 bases). The CDR3 consists of 15 residues. Germline V lookup: CDR1 LGHDT, CDR2 YNNKEL (reference sequence).